Listed below are T cell receptor beta chains from one sample, sequenced in a study of OX40 agonist ivuxolimab in advanced cancers. Here immunoSEQ multiplex PCR was the method, and the copy in TCRdb shows in-frame clones only, minus some. The sample consists of 55,000 to 75,000 clones, 90% to 95% of them appearing once. Sample: CD4+ or CD8+ T cells sorted from blood, taken in a trial of the OX40 agonist ivuxolimab. Source of these receptors: an adult with an advanced solid tumor such as melanoma, head and neck, liver or kidney cancer. Each CDR3 is given with its conserved first and last residue. A D gene is named only where the DNA matches it firmly.

>TRBD2|TRBJ2-7|TRBV7-2
CASSSLAGVYEQYF
TGTGCCAGCAGCTCCCTAGCGGGAGTGTACGAGCAGTACTTC
>-|TRBJ2-1|TRBV19
CASMPSEAIYNEQFF
TGTGCCAGTATGCCGTCGGAGGCGATTTACAATGAGCAGTTCTTC
>TRBD1|TRBJ1-2|TRBV7-9
CASSLGTGVPPHYGYTF
TGTGCCAGCAGCTTAGGGACAGGGGTCCCCCCCCACTATGGCTACACCTTC
>-|TRBJ2-1|TRBV19
CASKEGGQYNEQFF
TGTGCCAGTAAAGAGGGGGGACAGTACAATGAGCAGTTCTTC
>-|TRBJ1-3|TRBV4-3
CASSQDPFSLIRDTIYF
TGCGCCAGCAGCCAAGACCCCTTTTCGTTGATTCGGGACACCATATATTTT
>-|TRBJ2-7|TRBV5-1
CASSLDPVGAFYEQYF
TGCGCCAGCAGCTTGGATCCTGTGGGGGCTTTTTACGAGCAGTACTTC
>-|TRBJ1-2|TRBV28
CASSLLAQGYGYTF
TGTGCCAGCAGTTTATTAGCACAGGGCTATGGCTACACCTTC
>-|TRBJ2-5|TRBV5-1
CASSFMGGPPGIETQYF
TGCGCCAGCAGCTTCATGGGGGGCCCGCCTGGGATCGAGACCCAGTACTTC
>TRBD2|TRBJ2-2|TRBV10-3
CAISDDTTGLAGVNTGELFF
TGTGCCATCAGTGATGACACTACGGGACTAGCGGGAGTTAACACCGGGGAGCTGTTTTTT
>-|TRBJ2-2|TRBV6-5
CASSSGPYSNTGELFF
TGTGCCAGCAGTTCGGGCCCCTACTCTAACACCGGGGAGCTGTTTTTT
>-|TRBJ2-7|TRBV6-6
CASSYGTFYEQYF
TGTGCCAGCAGTTACGGGACCTTCTACGAGCAGTACTTC
>TRBD2|TRBJ2-3|TRBV4-2
CASSPEAGGPDTQYF
TGTGCCAGCAGTCCCGAAGCGGGAGGCCCAGATACGCAGTATTTT
>TRBD2|TRBJ2-5|TRBV4-3
CASSQGLAKETQYF
TGCGCCAGCAGCCAAGGACTAGCGAAAGAGACCCAGTACTTC
>TRBD2|TRBJ2-7|TRBV4-1
CASSPRPGGSISAEQYF
TGCGCCAGCAGCCCCCGCCCCGGCGGGAGCATCTCCGCCGAGCAGTACTTC